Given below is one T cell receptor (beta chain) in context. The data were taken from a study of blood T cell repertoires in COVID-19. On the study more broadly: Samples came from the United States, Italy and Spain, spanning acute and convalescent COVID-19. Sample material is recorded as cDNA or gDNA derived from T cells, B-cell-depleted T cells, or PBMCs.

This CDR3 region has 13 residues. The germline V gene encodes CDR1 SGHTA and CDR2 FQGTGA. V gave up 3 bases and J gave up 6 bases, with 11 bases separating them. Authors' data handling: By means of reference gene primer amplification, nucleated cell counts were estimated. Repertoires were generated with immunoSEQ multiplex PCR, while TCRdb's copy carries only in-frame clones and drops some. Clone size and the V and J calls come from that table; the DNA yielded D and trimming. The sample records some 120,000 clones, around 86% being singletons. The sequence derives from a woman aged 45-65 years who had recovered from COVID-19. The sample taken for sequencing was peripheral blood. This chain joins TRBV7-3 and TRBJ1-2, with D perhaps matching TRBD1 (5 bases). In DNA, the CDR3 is TGTGCCAGCAGCTTGGGGCCGGGGGATGGCTACACCTTC. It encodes CASSLGPGDGYTF.